Following are 5 T cell receptor beta chains from one sample sequenced in a study of blood T cell repertoires in COVID-19. TCRdb's copy holds only in-frame clones and misses some; the assay was immunoSEQ multiplex PCR. The repertoire has about 190,000 clones, around four fifths of them found once; the top ten carry less than 20%. Sequencing was done on a sample of peripheral blood. These receptors came from a human donor in a cohort sampled during active COVID-19.

The gene calls are TRBV19 and TRBJ2-1; 7 bases agree with TRBD1. The CDR3 is 15 amino acids. Germline V CDR1 and CDR2: LNHDA, SQIVND (reference sequence). V shed 3 bases, J shed 2 bases, and the junction held 4 bases outside the gene matches. The CDR3 loop reads CASSMGQITYNEQFF. CDR3 DNA: TGTGCCAGTAGTATGGGACAGATTACCTACAATGAGCAGTTCTTC.

V usage is TRBV7-8 and J usage is TRBJ2-7; a weak D match, TRBD2 (7 bases). The CDR3 extends over 17 amino acids. V lost 8 bases, J lost 2 bases, and 25 bases lay in between. Germline CDR1 SGHVS, CDR2 FQNEAQ. The CDR3 region has the DNA TGTGCCAGCCTCGACGGGGGGCGCCGAGAAGGAACCTACGAGCAGTACTTC. Translated, it gives CASLDGGRREGTYEQYF.

As DNA, the CDR3 is TGTGCCAGCAGCCAGTCGGAAGGCGGGGGGCAGTACGTC. It encodes CASSQSEGGGQYV. The rearrangement links TRBV3-1 (or the pseudogene TRBV3-2) to TRBJ2-7; TRBD2 agrees at 7 bases. The CDR3 is made up of 13 amino acids. Trimming at V came to 3 bases and at J to 9 bases, leaving 8 bases not matched to a gene. Germline V gene lookup returns CDR1 LGHDT and CDR2 YNNKEL (reference sequence).

The rearrangement uses TRBV28 and TRBJ1-5, with 9 bases lining up with TRBD1. The CDR3 is made up of 16 amino acids. CDR1 and CDR2 from the germline V gene are MDHEN and SYDVKM. The V gene end was trimmed by 5 bases and the J gene end by 3 bases; junction bases not matched to a gene: 8. The CDR3 protein is CASSTGTGHFNQPQHF. CDR3 DNA: TGTGCCAGCAGTACCGGGACAGGGCATTTCAATCAGCCCCAGCATTTT.

The rearrangement joins TRBV11-2 to TRBJ2-3; TRBD1 matches 10 bases. CDR3 length: 18 residues. Trimming cost V 1 base and J 2 bases; bases outside gene matches: 9. CDR1 is SGHAT and CDR2 is FQNNGV in the germline V gene. CDR3 protein: CASSLGRGQGVVTDTQYF. The DNA for the CDR3 is TGTGCCAGCAGCTTAGGCCGAGGACAGGGGGTGGTCACAGATACGCAGTATTTT.